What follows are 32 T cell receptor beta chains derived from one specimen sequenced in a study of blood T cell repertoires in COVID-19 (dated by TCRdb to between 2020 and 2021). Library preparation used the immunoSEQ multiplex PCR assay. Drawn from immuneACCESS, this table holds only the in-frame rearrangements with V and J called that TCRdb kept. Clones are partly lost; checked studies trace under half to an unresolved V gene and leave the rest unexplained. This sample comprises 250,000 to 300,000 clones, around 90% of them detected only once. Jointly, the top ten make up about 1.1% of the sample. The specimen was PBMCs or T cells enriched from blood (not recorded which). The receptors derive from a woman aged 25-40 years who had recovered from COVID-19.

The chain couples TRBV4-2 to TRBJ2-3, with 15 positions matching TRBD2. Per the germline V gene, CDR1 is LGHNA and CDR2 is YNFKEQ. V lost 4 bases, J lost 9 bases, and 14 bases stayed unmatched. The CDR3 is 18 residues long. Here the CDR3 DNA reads TGTGCCAGCAGCCTCCCGGGACTAGCGGGAGGAGGGGGTGGGACGCAGTATTTT. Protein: CASSLPGLAGGGGGTQYF.

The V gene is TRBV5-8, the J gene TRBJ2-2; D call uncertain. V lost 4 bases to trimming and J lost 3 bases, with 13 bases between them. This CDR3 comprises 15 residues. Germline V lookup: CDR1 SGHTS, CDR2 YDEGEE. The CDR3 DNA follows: TGTGCCAGCAGCATCCGGCTCGAGGACACCGGGGAGCTGTTTTTT. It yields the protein CASSIRLEDTGELFF.

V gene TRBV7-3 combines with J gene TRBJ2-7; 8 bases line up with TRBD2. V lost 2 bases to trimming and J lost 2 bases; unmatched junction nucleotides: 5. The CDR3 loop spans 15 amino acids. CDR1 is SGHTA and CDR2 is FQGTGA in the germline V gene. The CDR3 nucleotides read TGTGCCAGCAGCTTAGAGGCGGGAGGAACCTACGAGCAGTACTTC. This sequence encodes CASSLEAGGTYEQYF. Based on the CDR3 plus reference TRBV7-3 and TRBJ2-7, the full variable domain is GAGVSQTPSNKVTEKGKYVELRCDPISGHTALYWYRQSLGQGPEFLIYFQGTGAADDSGLPNDRFFAVRPEGSVSTLKIQRTERGDSAVYLCASSLEAGGTYEQYFGPGTRLTVT.

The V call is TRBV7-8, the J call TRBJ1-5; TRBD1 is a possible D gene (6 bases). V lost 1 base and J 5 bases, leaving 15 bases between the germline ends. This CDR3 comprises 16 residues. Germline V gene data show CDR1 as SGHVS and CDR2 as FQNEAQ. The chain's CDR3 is CASSLEYREKDQPQHF. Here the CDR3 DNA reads TGTGCCAGCAGCTTAGAATACAGGGAGAAGGATCAGCCCCAGCATTTT.

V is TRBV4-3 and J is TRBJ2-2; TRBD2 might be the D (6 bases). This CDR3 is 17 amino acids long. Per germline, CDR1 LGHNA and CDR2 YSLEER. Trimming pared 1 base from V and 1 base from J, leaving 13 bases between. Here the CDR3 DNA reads TGCGCCAGCAGCCAAGTGGCGCTAGCGCAGAACACCGGGGAGCTGTTTTTT. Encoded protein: CASSQVALAQNTGELFF.

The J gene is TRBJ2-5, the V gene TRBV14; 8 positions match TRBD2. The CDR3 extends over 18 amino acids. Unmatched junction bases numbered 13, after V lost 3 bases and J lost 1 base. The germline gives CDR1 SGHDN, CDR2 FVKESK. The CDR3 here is CASSHLKNIAGPQETQYF. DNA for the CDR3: TGTGCCAGCAGCCACCTTAAAAATATAGCGGGACCCCAAGAGACCCAGTACTTC.

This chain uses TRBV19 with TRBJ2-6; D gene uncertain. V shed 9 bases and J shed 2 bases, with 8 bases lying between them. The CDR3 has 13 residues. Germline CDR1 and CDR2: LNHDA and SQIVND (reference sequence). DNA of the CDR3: TGTGCCAGCCGGAGCACTGGGGCCAACGTCCTGACTTTC. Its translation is CASRSTGANVLTF.

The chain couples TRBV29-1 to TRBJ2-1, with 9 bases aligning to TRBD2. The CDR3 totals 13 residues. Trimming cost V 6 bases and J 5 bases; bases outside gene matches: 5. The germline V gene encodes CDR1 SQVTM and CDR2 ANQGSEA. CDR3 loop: CSVQTSGDNEQFF. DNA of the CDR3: TGCAGCGTCCAGACTAGCGGAGACAATGAGCAGTTCTTC.

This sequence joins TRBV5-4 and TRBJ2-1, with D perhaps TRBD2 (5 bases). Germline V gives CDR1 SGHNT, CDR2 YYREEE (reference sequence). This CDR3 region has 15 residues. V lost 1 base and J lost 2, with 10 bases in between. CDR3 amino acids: CASSLFGIPYNEQFF. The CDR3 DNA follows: TGTGCCAGCAGCTTGTTCGGGATCCCCTACAATGAGCAGTTCTTC. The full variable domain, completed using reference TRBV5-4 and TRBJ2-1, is ETGVTQSPTHLIKTRGQQVTLRCSSQSGHNTVSWYQQALGQGPQFIFQYYREEENGRGNFPPRFSGLQFPNYSSELNVNALELDDSALYLCASSLFGIPYNEQFFGPGTRLTVL.

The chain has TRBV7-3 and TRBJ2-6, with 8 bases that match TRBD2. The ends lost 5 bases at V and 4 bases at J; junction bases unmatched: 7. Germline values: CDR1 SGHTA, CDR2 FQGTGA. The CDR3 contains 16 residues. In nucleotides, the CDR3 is TGTGCCAGCAGCCCCGGACTAGCATCGGGGGCCAACGTCCTGACTTTC. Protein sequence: CASSPGLASGANVLTF.

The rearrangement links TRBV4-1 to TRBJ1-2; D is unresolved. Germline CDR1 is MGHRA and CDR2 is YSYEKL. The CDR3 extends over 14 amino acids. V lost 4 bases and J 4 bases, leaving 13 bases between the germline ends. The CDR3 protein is CASSPERMSYGYTF. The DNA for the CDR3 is TGCGCCAGCAGCCCCGAGCGGATGTCCTATGGCTACACCTTC.

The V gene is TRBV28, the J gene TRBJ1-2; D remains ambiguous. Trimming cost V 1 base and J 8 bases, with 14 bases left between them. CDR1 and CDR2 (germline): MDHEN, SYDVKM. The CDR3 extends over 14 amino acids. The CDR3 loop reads CASSLLISVIGYTF. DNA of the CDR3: TGTGCCAGCAGTTTATTAATTTCCGTTATCGGCTACACCTTC.

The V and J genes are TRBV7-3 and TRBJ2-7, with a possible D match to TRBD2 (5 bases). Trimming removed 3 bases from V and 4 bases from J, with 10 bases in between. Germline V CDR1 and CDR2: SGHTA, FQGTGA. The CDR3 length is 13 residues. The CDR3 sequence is CASSLDEGYEQYF. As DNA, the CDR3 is TGTGCCAGCAGCTTGGACGAGGGATACGAGCAGTACTTC.

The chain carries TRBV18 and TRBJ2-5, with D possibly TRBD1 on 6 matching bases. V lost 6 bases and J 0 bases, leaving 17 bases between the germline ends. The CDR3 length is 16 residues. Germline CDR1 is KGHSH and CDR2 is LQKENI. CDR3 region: CASSPRTVQNQETQYF. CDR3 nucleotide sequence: TGTGCCAGCTCTCCAAGGACAGTACAAAACCAAGAGACCCAGTACTTC.

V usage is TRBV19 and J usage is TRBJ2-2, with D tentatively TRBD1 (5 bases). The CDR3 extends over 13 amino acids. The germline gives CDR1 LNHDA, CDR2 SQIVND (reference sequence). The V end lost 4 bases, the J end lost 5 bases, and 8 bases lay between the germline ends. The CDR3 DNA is TGTGCCAGTAGTAGGGGCGGTACCGGGGAGCTGTTTTTT. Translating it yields CASSRGGTGELFF.

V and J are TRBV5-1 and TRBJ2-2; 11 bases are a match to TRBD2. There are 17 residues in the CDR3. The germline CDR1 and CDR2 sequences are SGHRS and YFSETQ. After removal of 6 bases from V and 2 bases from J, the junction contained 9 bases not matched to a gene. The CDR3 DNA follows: TGCGCCAGCAAAGAACCGGGACTAGCGGACAACACCGGGGAGCTGTTTTTT. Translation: CASKEPGLADNTGELFF.

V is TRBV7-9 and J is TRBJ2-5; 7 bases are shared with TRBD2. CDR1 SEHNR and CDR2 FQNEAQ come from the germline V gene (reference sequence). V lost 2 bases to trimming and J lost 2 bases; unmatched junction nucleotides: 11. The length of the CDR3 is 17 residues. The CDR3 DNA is TGTGCCAGCAGCTTATTTGGCGCGGGAGAGGGGCAAGAGACCCAGTACTTC. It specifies CASSLFGAGEGQETQYF.

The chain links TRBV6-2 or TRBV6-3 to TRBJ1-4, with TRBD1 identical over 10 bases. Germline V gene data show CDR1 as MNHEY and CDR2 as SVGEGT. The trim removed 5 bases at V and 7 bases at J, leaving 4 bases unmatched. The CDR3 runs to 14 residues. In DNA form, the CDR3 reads TGTGCCAGCAGTCGGAGGACAGGGGGTGAAAAACTGTTTTTT. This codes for CASSRRTGGEKLFF.

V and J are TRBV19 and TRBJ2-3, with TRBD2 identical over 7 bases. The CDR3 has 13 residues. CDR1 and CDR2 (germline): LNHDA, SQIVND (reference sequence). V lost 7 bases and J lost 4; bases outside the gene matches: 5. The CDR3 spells CASIEGGSDTQYF. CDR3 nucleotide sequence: TGTGCCAGTATTGAGGGAGGGTCAGATACGCAGTATTTT.

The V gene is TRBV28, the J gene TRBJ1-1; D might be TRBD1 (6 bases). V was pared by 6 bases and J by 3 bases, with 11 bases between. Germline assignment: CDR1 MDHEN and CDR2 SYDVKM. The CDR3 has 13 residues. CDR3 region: CASSLNRDTEAFF. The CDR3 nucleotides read TGTGCCAGCAGCCTAAACAGGGACACTGAAGCTTTCTTT.

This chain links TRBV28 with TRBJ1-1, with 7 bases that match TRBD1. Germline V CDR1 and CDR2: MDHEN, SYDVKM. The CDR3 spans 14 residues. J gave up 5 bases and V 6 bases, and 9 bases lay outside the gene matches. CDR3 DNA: TGTGCCAGCAGCCGCCCGACAGGGCGGACTGAAGCTTTCTTT. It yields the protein CASSRPTGRTEAFF.

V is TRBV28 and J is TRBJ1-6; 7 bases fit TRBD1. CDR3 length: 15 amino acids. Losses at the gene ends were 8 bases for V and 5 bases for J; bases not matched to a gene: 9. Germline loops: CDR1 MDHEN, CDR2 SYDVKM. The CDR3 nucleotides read TGTGCCAGCCTTACGGCAGGGGGGAATAATTCACCCCTCCACTTT. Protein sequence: CASLTAGGNNSPLHF.

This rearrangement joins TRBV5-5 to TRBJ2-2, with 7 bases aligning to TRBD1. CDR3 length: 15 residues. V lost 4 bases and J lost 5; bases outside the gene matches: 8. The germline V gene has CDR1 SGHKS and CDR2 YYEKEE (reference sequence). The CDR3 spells CASSLGQDRTGELFF. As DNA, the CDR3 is TGTGCCAGCAGCCTTGGACAGGATAGGACCGGGGAGCTGTTTTTT.

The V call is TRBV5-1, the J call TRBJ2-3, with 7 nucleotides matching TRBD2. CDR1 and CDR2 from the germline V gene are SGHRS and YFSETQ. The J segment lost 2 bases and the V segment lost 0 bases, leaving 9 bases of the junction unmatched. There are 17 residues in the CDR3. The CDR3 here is CASSLAAGGSPTDTQYF. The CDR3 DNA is TGCGCCAGCAGCTTGGCCGCGGGCGGGAGCCCCACAGATACGCAGTATTTT. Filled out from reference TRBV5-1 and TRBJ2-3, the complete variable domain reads KAGVTQTPRYLIKTRGQQVTLSCSPISGHRSVSWYQQTPGQGLQFLFEYFSETQRNKGNFPGRFSGRQFSNSRSEMNVSTLELGDSALYLCASSLAAGGSPTDTQYFGPGTRLTVL.

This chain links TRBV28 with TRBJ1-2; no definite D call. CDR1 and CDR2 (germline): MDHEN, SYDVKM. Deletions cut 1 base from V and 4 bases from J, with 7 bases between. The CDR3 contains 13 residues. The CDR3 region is CASSLSSVYGYTF. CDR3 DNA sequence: TGTGCCAGCAGTTTATCGTCGGTCTATGGCTACACCTTC.

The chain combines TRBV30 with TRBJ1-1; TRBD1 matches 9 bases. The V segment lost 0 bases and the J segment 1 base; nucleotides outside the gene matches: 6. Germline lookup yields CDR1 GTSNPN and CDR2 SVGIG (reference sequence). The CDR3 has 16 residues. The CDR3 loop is CAWSVLQGAGNTEAFF. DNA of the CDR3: TGTGCCTGGAGTGTACTACAGGGGGCCGGGAACACTGAAGCTTTCTTT.

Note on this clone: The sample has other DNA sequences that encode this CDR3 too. The CDR3 sequence is CASRPTYSYEQYF. Written as DNA, the CDR3 is TGTGCCAGCAGGCCGACTTACTCCTACGAGCAGTACTTC. V gene TRBV27 combines with J gene TRBJ2-7; D is undetermined. Germline lookup yields CDR1 MNHEY and CDR2 SMNVEV (reference sequence). This CDR3 contains 13 residues. V lost 6 bases and J lost 0, with 9 bases in between.

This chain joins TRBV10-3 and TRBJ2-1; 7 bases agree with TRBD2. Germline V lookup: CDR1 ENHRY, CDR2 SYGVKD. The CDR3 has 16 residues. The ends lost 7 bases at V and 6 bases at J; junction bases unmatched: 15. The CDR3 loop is CAIKTIAGAMGNEQFF. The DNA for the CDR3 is TGTGCCATCAAGACTATTGCGGGAGCAATGGGCAATGAGCAGTTCTTC.

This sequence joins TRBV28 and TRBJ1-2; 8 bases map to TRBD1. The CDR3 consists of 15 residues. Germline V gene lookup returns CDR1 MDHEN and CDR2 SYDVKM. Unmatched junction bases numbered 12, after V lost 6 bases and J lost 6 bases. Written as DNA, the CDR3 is TGTGCCAGCAGATCAACCCCAGGGGGCCAGAATGGCTACACCTTC. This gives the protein CASRSTPGGQNGYTF.

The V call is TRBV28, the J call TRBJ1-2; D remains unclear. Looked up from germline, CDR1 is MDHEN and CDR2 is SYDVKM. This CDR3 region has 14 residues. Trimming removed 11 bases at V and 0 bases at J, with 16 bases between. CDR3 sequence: CACKGGPANYGYTF. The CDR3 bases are TGTGCCTGCAAGGGAGGTCCAGCTAACTATGGCTACACCTTC.

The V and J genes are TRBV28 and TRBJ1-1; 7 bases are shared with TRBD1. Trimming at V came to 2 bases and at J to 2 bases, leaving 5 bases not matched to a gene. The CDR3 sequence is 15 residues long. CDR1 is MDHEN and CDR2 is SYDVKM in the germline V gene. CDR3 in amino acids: CASSLLNRGNTEAFF. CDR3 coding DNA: TGTGCCAGCAGTTTACTAAACAGGGGAAACACTGAAGCTTTCTTT.

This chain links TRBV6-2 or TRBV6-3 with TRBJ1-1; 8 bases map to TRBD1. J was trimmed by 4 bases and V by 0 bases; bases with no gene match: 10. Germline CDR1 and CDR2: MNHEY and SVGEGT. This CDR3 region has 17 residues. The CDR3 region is CASSYSYPTGDRTEAFF. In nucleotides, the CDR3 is TGTGCCAGCAGTTACTCGTACCCGACAGGGGACCGCACTGAAGCTTTCTTT.